Here is one T cell receptor beta chain with its context. The data were taken from a study of control samples from healthy donors and cancer patients. The germline V gene encodes CDR1 MDHEN and CDR2 SYDVKM. The ends lost 2 bases at V and 0 bases at J; junction bases unmatched: 8. The CDR3 extends over 17 amino acids. The data were produced by immunoSEQ multiplex PCR, yet TCRdb's version contains in-frame clones alone and is incomplete. The table has around 190,000 clones, over 85% seen once. The TCR comes from a man aged 25-45 years in good health. The chain carries TRBV28 and TRBJ2-5; 8 positions agree with TRBD2. Sequencing input: blood. The CDR3 sequence: CASSLMAGGPYQETQYF. The DNA of the CDR3 is TGTGCCAGCAGTTTAATGGCGGGAGGACCGTACCAAGAGACCCAGTACTTC.